One sample yielded the 20 T cell receptor beta chains listed below, sequenced in a study of CD8 T cell repertoires and HIV-1 epitope variants. The data were produced by immunoSEQ multiplex PCR, yet TCRdb's version contains in-frame clones alone and is incomplete. The data show several thousand clones, with less than 70% seen just once and roughly 45% held by the top ten. Their recognized antigens are unknown. Sequencing used cultured CD8+ T cells derived from PBMCs. The receptors originated from a male donor with HIV.

J is TRBJ2-7 and V is TRBV27, with 12 bases fitting TRBD2. The CDR3 covers 14 residues. V lost 7 bases to trimming and J lost 5 bases; unmatched junction nucleotides: 6. CDR1 MNHEY and CDR2 SMNVEV come from the germline V gene (reference sequence). CDR3 loop: CASKTSGSRNEQYF. CDR3 bases: TGTGCCAGCAAGACTAGCGGGAGTCGTAACGAGCAGTACTTC.

This clone was seen once. The chain carries TRBV5-1 and TRBJ2-2; D is undetermined. Germline V gene sequence: CDR1 SGHRS, CDR2 YFSETQ. This CDR3 comprises 13 residues. The V end lost 0 bases, the J end lost 4 bases, and 4 bases lay between the germline ends. CDR3 in DNA: TGCGCCAGCAGCTTGGAGTTCACCGGGGAGCTGTTTTTT. It specifies CASSLEFTGELFF.

Details on this clone: Relative to the germline gene, one junction end is altered; a read error may explain this. The chain uses TRBV7-7 and TRBJ2-5, with TRBD2 matching over 7 bases. Germline CDR1 SSHAT, CDR2 FNYEAQ (reference sequence). The CDR3 totals 15 residues. CDR3 nucleotides: TGTGCTAGCAGCTTAACGGTGGCGGGAGAAGAGACCCAGTACTTC. It encodes CASSLTVAGEETQYF.

The chain recombines TRBV5-4 with TRBJ2-3; D ambiguous. Trimming shortened V by 4 bases and J by 6 bases, and 18 bases separated the two germline ends. Germline lookup yields CDR1 SGHNT and CDR2 YYREEE (reference sequence). This CDR3 spans 15 amino acids. CDR3 region: CASSPALAQLDTQYF. The CDR3 DNA sequence: TGTGCCAGCAGCCCGGCCCTTGCCCAATTGGATACGCAGTATTTT.

This clone was seen just once. The rearrangement uses TRBV30 and TRBJ1-2; 8 bases map to TRBD1. The ends lost 4 bases at V and 6 bases at J; junction bases unmatched: 7. The CDR3 runs to 13 residues. Per the germline V gene, CDR1 is GTSNPN and CDR2 is SVGIG (reference sequence). The CDR3 bases are TGTGCCTGGACCCTTACAGGGGGAGATGGCTACACCTTC. It yields the protein CAWTLTGGDGYTF.

This clone was found a few times. The chain carries TRBV5-1 and TRBJ2-1; no clear D gene. CDR1 and CDR2 (germline): SGHRS, YFSETQ. The germline V and J ends were trimmed by 0 bases and 4 bases, with 5 bases remaining between them. CDR3 size: 13 residues. This CDR3 reads CASSLDSYNEQFF. The CDR3 region has the DNA TGCGCCAGCAGCTTGGACAGTTACAATGAGCAGTTCTTC.

The J gene is TRBJ2-2, the V gene TRBV28, with TRBD2 identical over 7 bases. Germline V CDR1 and CDR2: MDHEN, SYDVKM. V gave up 2 bases and J gave up 1 base; unmatched junction bases: 7. The CDR3 sequence is 17 residues long. This chain's CDR3 is CASSLKLLAENTGELFF. The CDR3 coding sequence is TGTGCCAGCAGTTTAAAGCTTCTAGCGGAGAACACCGGGGAGCTGTTTTTT.

The sample holds a few counts of this clone. This chain links TRBV25-1 with TRBJ1-2, with 7 bases matching TRBD1. Germline CDR1 is MGHDK and CDR2 is SYGVNS. CDR3 length equals 12 residues. V lost 8 bases, J lost 4 bases, and 4 bases stayed unmatched. The CDR3 coding sequence is TGTGCCAGCTATGACAGGGCCTATGGCTACACCTTC. The encoded protein is CASYDRAYGYTF.

The chain recombines TRBV4-3 with TRBJ2-5, with TRBD1 identical over 11 bases. The length of the CDR3 is 15 residues. Losses at the gene ends were 4 bases for V and 5 bases for J; bases not matched to a gene: 6. Germline CDR1 is LGHNA and CDR2 is YSLEER. CDR3 in amino acids: CASSPLGDRGETQYF. The CDR3 nucleotides read TGCGCCAGCAGCCCCCTCGGGGACAGGGGGGAGACCCAGTACTTC.

The chain uses TRBV29-1 and TRBJ2-3; D remains unclear. The CDR3 length is 11 residues. The germline V gene has CDR1 SQVTM and CDR2 ANQGSEA. V was trimmed by 5 bases and J by 6 bases, leaving 9 bases between them. CDR3 sequence (DNA): TGCAGCGTTCTCCCCCTGGATACGCAGTATTTT. Translated, it gives CSVLPLDTQYF.

This clone is judged medium-sized. The V gene is TRBV7-8, the J gene TRBJ2-3; D is ambiguous. The CDR3 consists of 14 residues. Germline assignment: CDR1 SGHVS and CDR2 FQNEAQ. Trimming stripped 0 bases from V and 5 bases from J, with 9 bases between. CDR3 residues: CASSLASVGDTQYF. The CDR3 DNA follows: TGTGCCAGCAGCTTAGCGAGCGTTGGAGATACGCAGTATTTT.

This clone appeared once. The CDR3 loop reads CASSAGQAYNEQFF. The CDR3 region has the DNA TGTGCCAGCAGTGCCGGACAGGCTTACAATGAGCAGTTCTTC. The chain combines TRBV28 with TRBJ2-1; 7 nucleotides match TRBD1. J lost 4 bases, V lost 5 bases, and 5 bases had no gene match. Germline CDR1 and CDR2: MDHEN and SYDVKM. The CDR3 runs to 14 residues.

The chain combines TRBV7-2 with TRBJ2-3; 14 nucleotides align to TRBD2. The CDR3 length is 19 residues. The germline gives CDR1 SGHTA, CDR2 FQGNSA. V gave up 2 bases and J gave up 4 bases; unmatched junction bases: 11. CDR3 DNA sequence: TGTGCCAGCAGCTTAAACCCAAGGACTAGCGGGAGGTGGGCAGATACGCAGTATTTT. This encodes CASSLNPRTSGRWADTQYF.

The CDR3 spells CASSSGTSGGGSYNEQFF. CDR3 DNA sequence: TGTGCCAGCAGCTCCGGGACTAGCGGGGGTGGCTCCTACAATGAGCAGTTCTTC. The chain joins TRBV7-9 to TRBJ2-1; 14 bases map to TRBD2. Germline V CDR1 and CDR2: SEHNR, FQNEAQ (reference sequence). The trim removed 4 bases at V and 0 bases at J, leaving 5 bases unmatched. The CDR3 sequence is 18 residues long.

This clone was observed a single time. The chain is built from TRBV19 and TRBJ2-7; 9 bases are a match to TRBD1. CDR1 is LNHDA, CDR2 SQIVND, per germline (reference sequence). V trimming: 7 bases; J trimming: 2 bases; junction bases outside the gene matches: 6. The CDR3 is 14 amino acids. This CDR3 reads CASNPGDRAYEQYF. CDR3 DNA: TGTGCCAGTAACCCCGGGGACAGGGCCTACGAGCAGTACTTC.

This sequence joins TRBV6-5 and TRBJ2-7; a weak D match, TRBD1 (6 bases). The CDR3 runs to 13 residues. The germline V and J ends were trimmed by 8 bases and 0 bases, with 11 bases remaining between them. Germline V gene data show CDR1 as MNHEY and CDR2 as SVGAGI. CDR3: CASRTESSYEQYF. In DNA form, the CDR3 reads TGTGCCAGCCGGACAGAGAGCTCCTACGAGCAGTACTTC.

V and J are TRBV9 and TRBJ1-3; 7 nucleotides agree with TRBD1. Germline CDR1 is SGDLS and CDR2 is YYNGEE. This CDR3 comprises 14 residues. The ends lost 6 bases at V and 3 bases at J; junction bases unmatched: 6. Here the CDR3 DNA reads TGTGCCAGCATGGCAGGGGGACGTGGAAACACCATATATTTT. It specifies CASMAGGRGNTIYF.

This chain's CDR3 is CASSWDSYSNQPQHF. In DNA, the CDR3 is TGTGCCAGCAGCTGGGACAGTTATAGCAATCAGCCCCAGCATTTT. The chain is built from TRBV7-2 and TRBJ1-5; TRBD1 matches at 7 bases. V trimming: 4 bases; J trimming: 0 bases; junction bases outside the gene matches: 3. The CDR3 consists of 15 residues. CDR1 SGHTA and CDR2 FQGNSA come from the germline V gene. The full variable domain, its missing parts supplied by reference TRBV7-2 and TRBJ1-5, is GAGVSQSPSNKVTEKGKDVELRCDPISGHTALYWYRQSLGQGLEFLIYFQGNSAPDKSGLPSDRFSAERTGGSVSTLTIQRTQQEDSAVYLCASSWDSYSNQPQHFGDGTRLSIL.

This sequence joins TRBV13 and TRBJ2-6, with D hard to call. The germline V gene has CDR1 PRHDT and CDR2 FYEKMQ (reference sequence). The V gene lost 1 base and the J gene lost 1 base, with 8 bases spanning the gap. The CDR3 covers 16 residues. CDR3 sequence: CASSLDLGSGANVLTF. CDR3 nucleotide sequence: TGTGCCAGCAGCTTAGACTTGGGATCTGGGGCCAACGTCCTGACTTTC. Variable domain in full (rest from reference TRBV13 and TRBJ2-6): AAGVIQSPRHLIKEKRETATLKCYPIPRHDTVYWYQQGPGQDPQFLISFYEKMQSDKGSIPDRFSAQQFSDYHSELNMSSLELGDSALYFCASSLDLGSGANVLTFGAGSRLTVL.

The chain recombines TRBV28 with TRBJ2-7; no definite D call. Germline CDR1 reads MDHEN; CDR2 reads SYDVKM. V lost 2 bases and J lost 5, with 4 bases in between. This CDR3 is 11 amino acids long. The CDR3 nucleotides are TGTGCCAGCAGTTTAATCCACGAGCAGTACTTC. Amino acid sequence: CASSLIHEQYF.